This T cell receptor (beta chain) was identified in a study of T cell responses to AZD1222 COVID-19 vaccine. Study in general: It was second doses at about 4 or about 12 weeks that were pooled. Study results and limitations: All repertoire sampling was performed exclusively after the peak T cell response. Nearly half of spike-specific TCRs reportedly target unmutated variant regions.

This clone was detected only once. Its antigen is currently unknown. The table came from immunoSEQ multiplex PCR; TCRdb's copy has only in-frame clones and leaves some out. The sample carries 150,000 to 200,000 clones, approximately 90% recorded once. CDR3 size: 16 residues. Per germline, CDR1 MNHEY and CDR2 SMNVEV (reference sequence). Deletions cut 6 bases from V and 10 bases from J, with 22 bases between. The sample here was peripheral blood, taken on day 0 of AZD1222 vaccination. V gene TRBV27 combines with J gene TRBJ1-6; D may be TRBD1 (6 bases). The clonotype comes from an adult in good health. As DNA, the CDR3 is TGTGCCAGCAGGCCTTCCGGGGTTTCTACAGGGTCACCCCTCCACTTT. This codes for CASRPSGVSTGSPLHF.